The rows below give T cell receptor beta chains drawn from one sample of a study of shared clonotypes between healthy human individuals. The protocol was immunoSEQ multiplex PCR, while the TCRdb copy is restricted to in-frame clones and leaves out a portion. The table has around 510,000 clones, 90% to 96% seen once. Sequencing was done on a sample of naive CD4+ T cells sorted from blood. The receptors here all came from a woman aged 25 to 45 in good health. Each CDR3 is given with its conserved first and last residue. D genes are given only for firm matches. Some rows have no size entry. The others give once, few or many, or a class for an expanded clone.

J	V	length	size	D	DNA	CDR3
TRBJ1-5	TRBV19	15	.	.	TGTGCCAGTACCCTAGGGCGAGGGAGCAATCAGCCCCAGCATTTT	CASTLGRGSNQPQHF
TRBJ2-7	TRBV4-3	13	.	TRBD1	TGCGCCAGCAGCCTTGGGACAGGGGACGAGCAGTACTTC	CASSLGTGDEQYF
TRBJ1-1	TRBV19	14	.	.	TGTGCCAGTAGCCCTCCGGGAGGCTTTACTGAAGCTTTCTTT	CASSPPGGFTEAFF
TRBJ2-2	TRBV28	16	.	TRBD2	TGTGCCAGCAGTCACTTAGCGGGAACGAACACCGGGGAGCTGTTTTTT	CASSHLAGTNTGELFF
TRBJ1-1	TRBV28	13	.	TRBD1	TGTGCCAGCCGGGACAGGGGGAACACTGAAGCTTTCTTT	CASRDRGNTEAFF
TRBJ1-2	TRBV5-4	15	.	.	TGTGCCAGCACCCACGTAGCGGGGTGGCTTGGAGGCTACACCTTC	CASTHVAGWLGGYTF
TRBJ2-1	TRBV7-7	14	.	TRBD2	TGTGCCAGCAGCCTCAATAGCGGGAGCAATGAGCAGTTCTTC	CASSLNSGSNEQFF
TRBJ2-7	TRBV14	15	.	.	TGTGCCAGCAGCCCTCAGAGGGCACCTGGTCACGAGCAGTACTTC	CASSPQRAPGHEQYF
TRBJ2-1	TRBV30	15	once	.	TGTGCCTGGAGGGATTGGGGGAGCTCCTACAATGAGCAGTTCTTC	CAWRDWGSSYNEQFF
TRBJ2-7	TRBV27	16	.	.	TGTGCCAGCAGTCCTCGACAGATCGGGGATCCCTACGAGCAGTACTTC	CASSPRQIGDPYEQYF
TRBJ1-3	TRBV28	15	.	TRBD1	TGTGCCAGCAGTTCCGCGGGACAGGGGACAAACACCATATATTTT	CASSSAGQGTNTIYF
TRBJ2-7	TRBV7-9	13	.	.	TGTGCCAGCAGCTTGCAGTATCCCTACGAGCAGTACTTC	CASSLQYPYEQYF
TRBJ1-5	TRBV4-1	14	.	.	TGCGCCAGCAGCCAAAAAGTAAGCAATCAGCCCCAGCATTTT	CASSQKVSNQPQHF
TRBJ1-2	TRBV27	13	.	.	TGTGCCAGCAGTTTAACAGGGAACTATGGCTACACCTTC	CASSLTGNYGYTF
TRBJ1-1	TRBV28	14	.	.	TGTGCCAGCAGTTTATTCAGGGGAGACACTGAAGCTTTCTTT	CASSLFRGDTEAFF
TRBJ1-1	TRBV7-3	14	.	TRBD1	TGTGCCAGCAGCCCGGACAGGGCCTACACTGAAGCTTTCTTT	CASSPDRAYTEAFF
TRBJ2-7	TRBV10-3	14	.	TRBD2	TGTGCCATCACCGAGGGTAGCGGGAGCTACGAGCAGTACTTC	CAITEGSGSYEQYF
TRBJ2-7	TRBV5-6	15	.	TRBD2	TGTGCCAGCAGCTTAGCGGGAGGTTCTTCCTACGAGCAGTACTTC	CASSLAGGSSYEQYF
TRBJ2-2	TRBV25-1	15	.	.	TGTGCCAGCAGTGAACCCAGGGGTTACACCGGGGAGCTGTTTTTT	CASSEPRGYTGELFF
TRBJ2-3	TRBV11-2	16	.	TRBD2	TGTGCCAGCAGCATCCGGACTAGCGGGGGGGCAGATACGCAGTATTTT	CASSIRTSGGADTQYF
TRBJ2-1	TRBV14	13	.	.	TGTGCCAGCAGCCAAGACTTCTCCAATGAGCAGTTCTTC	CASSQDFSNEQFF
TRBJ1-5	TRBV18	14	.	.	TGTGCCAGCTCACCCGAGCTCAGTAGTCAGCCCCAGCATTTT	CASSPELSSQPQHF
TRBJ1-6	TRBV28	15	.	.	TGTGCCAGCAGTGGGGGTATGGTGGGATTTCCACCCCTCCACTTT	CASSGGMVGFPPLHF
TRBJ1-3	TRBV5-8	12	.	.	TGTGCCAGCAGCTTGAAGGGAAACACCATATATTTT	CASSLKGNTIYF
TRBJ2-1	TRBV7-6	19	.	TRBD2	TGTGCCAGCAGCTCGCTAGGACTAGCGGGAGGGACAAGGTACAATGAGCAGTTCTTC	CASSSLGLAGGTRYNEQFF
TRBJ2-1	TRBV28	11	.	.	TGTGCCAGCATTGCTAACAATGAGCAGTTCTTC	CASIANNEQFF
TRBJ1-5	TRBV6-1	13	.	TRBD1	TGTGCCAGCAGTTGGGACAGCTATCAGCCCCAGCATTTT	CASSWDSYQPQHF
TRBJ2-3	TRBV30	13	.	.	TGTGCCTGGAGTGTGACTAGCACAGATACGCAGTATTTT	CAWSVTSTDTQYF
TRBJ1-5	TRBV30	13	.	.	TGTGCCTGGAGTGTACAAGGGGATCAGCCCCAGCATTTT	CAWSVQGDQPQHF
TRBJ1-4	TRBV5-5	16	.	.	TGTGCCAGCAGCACTCAACCGGCGGTTGCGAATGAAAAACTGTTTTTT	CASSTQPAVANEKLFF
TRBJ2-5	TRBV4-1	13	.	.	TGCGCCAGCAGCCTTTCCCGCCGGGAGACCCAGTACTTC	CASSLSRRETQYF
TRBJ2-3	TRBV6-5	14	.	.	TGTGCCAGCAGCCCCCGACAAAGCACAGATACGCAGTATTTT	CASSPRQSTDTQYF
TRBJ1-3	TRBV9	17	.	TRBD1	TGTGCCAGCAGCGTAGGACCGGGACAGAGCGGTGGAAACACCATATATTTT	CASSVGPGQSGGNTIYF
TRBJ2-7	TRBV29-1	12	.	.	TGCAGCGCCGGCGAGGGAGCCTACGAGCAGTACTTC	CSAGEGAYEQYF
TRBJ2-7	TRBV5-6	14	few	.	TGTGCCAGCAGCGTTGGACAGCCATCCTACGAGCAGTACTTC	CASSVGQPSYEQYF
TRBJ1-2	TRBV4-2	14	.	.	TGTGCCAGCAGCCAAGATGCAGCAGGTCATGGCTACACCTTC	CASSQDAAGHGYTF
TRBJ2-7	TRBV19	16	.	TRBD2	TGTGCCAGTAGTATATCCCTAGCGGGAGGGCCCTACGAGCAGTACTTC	CASSISLAGGPYEQYF
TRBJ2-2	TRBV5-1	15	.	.	TGCGCCAGCAGCTTGGGGCAGGGGAACACCGGGGAGCTGTTTTTT	CASSLGQGNTGELFF
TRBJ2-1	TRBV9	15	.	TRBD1	TGTGCCAGCAGAGGGACCGGGACAGGGGCCAATGAGCAGTTCTTC	CASRGTGTGANEQFF
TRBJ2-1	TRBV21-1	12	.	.	TGTGCCAGCAGCAAAGAGGGGACAGATCGGTTCTTC	CASSKEGTDRFF
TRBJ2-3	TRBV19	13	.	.	TGTGCCAGTAGAGGACTGAGCACAGATACGCAGTATTTT	CASRGLSTDTQYF
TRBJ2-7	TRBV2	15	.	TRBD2	TGTGCCAGCAGTGAGCGGGAGTTATCGACCTACGAGCAGTACTTC	CASSERELSTYEQYF